Listed here are 25 T cell receptor beta chains from one sample, sequenced in a study of T cells in narcolepsy. Profiled with immunoSEQ multiplex PCR; TCRdb holds only in-frame clones, not every one. The sample comprises 25,000 to 35,000 clones, roughly 77% of which are singletons, and 1.1% rests with the top ten. Sequencing was done on a sample of CD45RA- memory CD4+ T cells from PBMCs. The receptor source for this set is a human donor with narcolepsy.

This chain connects TRBV6-6 to TRBJ2-7; D remains ambiguous. This CDR3 comprises 13 residues. Germline V gene lookup returns CDR1 MNHNY and CDR2 SVGAGI (reference sequence). The V gene lost 2 bases and the J gene lost 8 bases, with 13 bases spanning the gap. The CDR3 here is CASSYGSVAQQYF. Written as DNA, the CDR3 is TGTGCCAGCAGTTACGGTTCCGTGGCACAGCAGTACTTC.

CDR3 nucleotide sequence: TGTGCCAGCAGCTCCCGAGGGGGACAGTACAATGAGCAGTTCTTC. Amino acid sequence: CASSSRGGQYNEQFF. The chain joins TRBV7-2 to TRBJ2-1, with TRBD1 matching over 7 bases. V lost 4 bases to trimming and J lost 4 bases; unmatched junction nucleotides: 7. The V gene's germline CDR1 is SGHTA and CDR2 FQGNSA. The CDR3 consists of 15 residues.

CDR3 region: CASSIEGLAGGEQYF. In DNA, the CDR3 is TGTGCCAGTAGTATAGAGGGACTAGCGGGAGGCGAGCAGTACTTC. The J gene is TRBJ2-7, the V gene TRBV19; 15 bases are shared with TRBD2. In germline, CDR1 is LNHDA, CDR2 SQIVND (reference sequence). V shed 0 bases, J shed 6 bases, and the junction held 0 bases outside the gene matches. The CDR3 has 15 residues.

This chain links TRBV7-9 with TRBJ2-5; TRBD2 aligns across 9 bases. J gave up 5 bases and V 1 base, and 8 bases lay outside the gene matches. The CDR3 is 16 residues long. The germline V gene has CDR1 SEHNR and CDR2 FQNEAQ (reference sequence). The CDR3 DNA reads as TGTGCCAGCAGCTTAGGGTTTAGCGGGAGAGCGGAGACCCAGTACTTC. This codes for CASSLGFSGRAETQYF.

Here the CDR3 DNA reads TGCGCCAGCAGCTTGCCGGAGGAACACGGGGGGATATATCAGAACACTGAAGCTTTCTTT. Translation: CASSLPEEHGGIYQNTEAFF. The chain recombines TRBV5-1 with TRBJ1-1, with D perhaps TRBD1 (5 bases). Trimming took 1 base from V and 1 from J, leaving 26 bases between them. This CDR3 comprises 20 residues. Germline V gives CDR1 SGHRS, CDR2 YFSETQ.

The chain has TRBV6-1 and TRBJ2-1; 10 positions match TRBD2. CDR3 size: 15 residues. Germline CDR1 and CDR2: MNHNS and SASEGT. V lost 6 bases, J lost 3 bases, and 5 bases stayed unmatched. For the CDR3, the DNA is TGTGCCAGCAGGCTAGCGGGAGCTTTCTACAATGAGCAGTTCTTC. The encoded protein is CASRLAGAFYNEQFF.

The chain couples TRBV5-5 to TRBJ2-5; 7 positions agree with TRBD1. The ends lost 1 base at V and 1 base at J; junction bases unmatched: 1. The germline gives CDR1 SGHKS, CDR2 YYEKEE (reference sequence). The CDR3 consists of 14 residues. This CDR3 reads CASSLWDSQETQYF. The CDR3 coding sequence is TGTGCCAGCAGCTTGTGGGACAGCCAAGAGACCCAGTACTTC.

The CDR3 here is CASSESQGGNQPQHF. The CDR3 DNA reads as TGTGCCAGCAGTGAAAGTCAGGGCGGCAATCAGCCCCAGCATTTT. This rearrangement joins TRBV25-1 to TRBJ1-5; D is perhaps TRBD1 (5 bases). Trimming left V 2 bases short and J 2 bases short, with 10 bases between. Per germline, CDR1 MGHDK and CDR2 SYGVNS. The CDR3 extends over 15 amino acids.

This clone occurred a few times. The rearrangement links TRBV9 to TRBJ2-3; no clear D gene. The V end lost 0 bases, the J end lost 6 bases, and 17 bases lay between the germline ends. From germline, CDR1 is SGDLS and CDR2 YYNGEE. There are 16 residues in the CDR3. Written as DNA, the CDR3 is TGTGCCAGCAGCGTAGTGATCGCTATTGAGGTGGATACGCAGTATTTT. This translates into CASSVVIAIEVDTQYF. The full variable domain, rest sourced from reference TRBV9 and TRBJ2-3, is DSGVTQTPKHLITATGQRVTLRCSPRSGDLSVYWYQQSLDQGLQFLIQYYNGEERAKGNILERFSAQQFPDLHSELNLSSLELGDSALYFCASSVVIAIEVDTQYFGPGTRLTVL.

The chain joins TRBV2 to TRBJ2-2; TRBD2 aligns across 8 bases. V was clipped by 4 bases and J by 1 base; unmatched bases: 8. This CDR3 has 17 residues. The V gene's germline CDR1 is SNHLY and CDR2 FYNNEI. CDR3 amino acids: CASSGTSSRKNTGELFF. Written as DNA, the CDR3 is TGTGCCAGCAGTGGGACTAGCTCGAGAAAGAACACCGGGGAGCTGTTTTTT.

V is TRBV7-2 and J is TRBJ1-3; D remains ambiguous. The CDR3 consists of 12 residues. Germline V gene data show CDR1 as SGHTA and CDR2 as FQGNSA. Trimming pared 1 base from V and 8 bases from J, leaving 6 bases between. In nucleotides, the CDR3 is TGTGCCAGCAGCTTAGGCCCCTACACCATATATTTT. Translating gives CASSLGPYTIYF.

This clone was observed once. For the CDR3, the DNA is TGTGCCAGCAGCTTAGCCGCAGGGATTAGCACAGATACGCAGTATTTT. Its protein product is CASSLAAGISTDTQYF. This sequence joins TRBV7-3 and TRBJ2-3; TRBD1 is a possible D gene (5 bases). The CDR3 is 16 amino acids. The V gene lost 2 bases and the J gene lost 0 bases, with 12 bases spanning the gap. CDR1 is SGHTA and CDR2 is FQGTGA in the germline V gene.

The rearrangement links TRBV5-4 to TRBJ1-1; the D is unclear. V lost 0 bases, J lost 4 bases, and 10 bases lay in between. The CDR3 consists of 14 residues. The V gene's germline CDR1 is SGHNT and CDR2 YYREEE (reference sequence). CDR3 coding DNA: TGTGCCAGCAGCTTGGAGCATTTGGCCACTGAAGCTTTCTTT. Translated, it gives CASSLEHLATEAFF.

The CDR3 sequence: CASSQAFGLQQFF. As DNA, the CDR3 is TGCGCCAGCAGCCAAGCATTTGGACTACAGCAGTTCTTC. The chain carries TRBV4-3 and TRBJ2-1, with a weak D call TRBD2 (6 bases). V shed 1 base and J shed 11 bases, with 12 bases lying between them. The CDR3 spans 13 residues. Germline-derived CDR1 and CDR2 are LGHNA and YSLEER.

This clone was detected once. The chain combines TRBV7-9 with TRBJ1-1, with D unclear. CDR3 length equals 13 residues. Trimming pared 5 bases from V and 4 bases from J, leaving 11 bases between. Germline CDR1 is SEHNR and CDR2 is FQNEAQ (reference sequence). CDR3 protein: CASSPGSGTEAFF. The CDR3 DNA follows: TGTGCCAGCAGCCCCGGGTCGGGCACTGAAGCTTTCTTT.

The chain links TRBV30 to TRBJ2-7, with D possibly matching TRBD1 (5 bases). Germline CDR1 and CDR2: GTSNPN and SVGIG (reference sequence). The CDR3 is 14 residues long. Trimming took 2 bases from V and 2 from J, leaving 13 bases between them. CDR3 protein: CAWSRAGSTYEQYF. For the CDR3, the DNA is TGTGCCTGGAGTCGGGCAGGGTCGACCTACGAGCAGTACTTC.

The rearrangement joins TRBV7-2 to TRBJ2-3, with D perhaps being TRBD1 or TRBD2 (5 bases each). The CDR3 length is 17 residues. Germline-derived CDR1 and CDR2 are SGHTA and FQGNSA. V was pared by 5 bases and J by 2 bases, with 20 bases between. CDR3 coding DNA: TGTGCCAGCAGCCCCACACGTATGGGACGGACCACAGATACGCAGTATTTT. Protein sequence: CASSPTRMGRTTDTQYF.

This chain uses TRBV30 with TRBJ2-1, with D perhaps assigned TRBD1 or TRBD2 (6 bases each). From germline, CDR1 is GTSNPN and CDR2 SVGIG (reference sequence). This CDR3 spans 15 amino acids. V lost 4 bases and J 2 bases, leaving 15 bases between the germline ends. CDR3: CAWISPGGPYNEQFF. CDR3 in DNA: TGTGCCTGGATCAGTCCCGGGGGCCCCTACAATGAGCAGTTCTTC.

CDR3 protein: CASMTGRVSYEQYF. For the CDR3, the DNA is TGCGCCAGCATGACGGGTAGGGTATCCTACGAGCAGTACTTC. The gene calls are TRBV5-1 and TRBJ2-5; D call uncertain. The J call may be in error: the DNA end matches TRBJ2-7 better. CDR1 SGHRS and CDR2 YFSETQ come from the germline V gene. The CDR3 covers 14 residues.

Only a few counts were recorded for this clone. This sequence joins TRBV6-1 and TRBJ2-1; no clear D gene. This CDR3 is 14 amino acids long. V was pared by 8 bases and J by 1 base, with 12 bases between. Germline assignment: CDR1 MNHNS and CDR2 SASEGT. Here the CDR3 DNA reads TGTGCCAGCGCATTAACCATTTCCTACAATGAGCAGTTCTTC. Protein sequence: CASALTISYNEQFF.

The chain links TRBV7-2 to TRBJ1-1; unclear D gene. Trimming stripped 2 bases from V and 1 base from J, with 17 bases between. The CDR3 runs to 17 residues. Germline lookup yields CDR1 SGHTA and CDR2 FQGNSA. CDR3 sequence (DNA): TGTGCCAGCAGCTTATGGGGTCGCTTCCTCCCGAACACTGAAGCTTTCTTT. Its protein is CASSLWGRFLPNTEAFF.

The V and J genes are TRBV7-2 and TRBJ2-1; no clear D gene. Germline assignment: CDR1 SGHTA and CDR2 FQGNSA. Between the trimmed V and J ends, which lost 5 bases and 7 bases, there was a span of 15 bases. The CDR3 extends over 14 amino acids. The CDR3 loop reads CASSPGPPGNEQFF. CDR3 DNA: TGTGCCAGCAGCCCGGGCCCCCCCGGGAATGAGCAGTTCTTC.

This chain uses TRBV11-2 with TRBJ2-6; D unresolved. With 2 bases removed from V and 0 bases from J, the gap between germline ends came to 8 bases. The CDR3 consists of 16 residues. Germline V lookup: CDR1 SGHAT, CDR2 FQNNGV. The CDR3 region has the DNA TGTGCCAGCAGCTTATTCAGGTCCTCTGGGGCCAACGTCCTGACTTTC. It encodes CASSLFRSSGANVLTF.

The chain employs TRBV6-5 and TRBJ2-3, with a possible D match to TRBD2 (6 bases). Germline loops: CDR1 MNHEY, CDR2 SVGAGI. There are 15 residues in the CDR3. Trimming removed 4 bases at V and 4 bases at J, with 15 bases between. This CDR3 is CASSLGLGNADTQYF. CDR3 coding DNA: TGTGCCAGCAGTTTGGGACTCGGGAACGCAGATACGCAGTATTTT.

The J gene is TRBJ2-1, the V gene TRBV5-1; 15 nucleotides align to TRBD2. With V trimmed by 3 bases and J by 9 bases, 4 bases remained unmatched. Germline V gene data show CDR1 as SGHRS and CDR2 as YFSETQ. The CDR3 has 15 amino acids. The DNA for the CDR3 is TGCGCCAGCAGCTCGGGACTAGCGGGAGGCTCTGAGCAGTTCTTC. Encoded protein: CASSSGLAGGSEQFF.